Listed below are T cell receptor beta chains from one sample, sequenced in a study of blood T cells in healthy people across ages. TCRdb reanalysed the 5' RACE reads using MiXCR and keeps one entry per CDR3 protein. This table holds about 1.8 million distinct CDR3 sequences, around 48% found once. Sequences were obtained from blood. All receptors come from a woman aged 40-49 years in good health. The CDR3 runs from the conserved cysteine through the conserved F or W. Each record gives: V gene, J gene, CDR3 protein.

V gene: TRBV5-1; J gene: TRBJ2-5; CDR3 protein: CASSSGLGGTQETQYF
V gene: TRBV5-1; J gene: TRBJ2-3; CDR3 protein: CASSLNPGLATDTQYF
V gene: TRBV4-2; J gene: -; CDR3 protein: CASSQGSGGKETQYF
V gene: TRBV29-1; J gene: TRBJ2-5; CDR3 protein: CSADWGATQYF
V gene: TRBV28; J gene: TRBJ1-2; CDR3 protein: CASSVPRGNYGYTF
V gene: TRBV20-1; J gene: TRBJ2-3; CDR3 protein: CSARSGQGSTDTQYF
V gene: TRBV20-1; J gene: -; CDR3 protein: CSARGQDRETQYF
V gene: TRBV20-1; J gene: TRBJ2-7; CDR3 protein: CSASRPAGATYEQYF
V gene: TRBV5-4; J gene: TRBJ2-3; CDR3 protein: CASSFDSSKADTQYF
V gene: TRBV21-1; J gene: TRBJ2-4; CDR3 protein: CASSKEGQGAPPDIQYF
V gene: TRBV4-1; J gene: TRBJ2-3; CDR3 protein: CASNQDRDTQYF
V gene: TRBV20-1; J gene: TRBJ2-5; CDR3 protein: CSASTGTLRETQYF
V gene: TRBV4-2; J gene: TRBJ2-1; CDR3 protein: CASSQPLPGQGACEQFF
V gene: TRBV20-1; J gene: TRBJ2-3; CDR3 protein: CSASPGGDTDTQYF
V gene: TRBV5-1; J gene: TRBJ2-1; CDR3 protein: CASSSGTSAYNEQFF
V gene: TRBV5-1; J gene: TRBJ2-1; CDR3 protein: CASRGELNEQFF
V gene: TRBV6-5; J gene: TRBJ1-2; CDR3 protein: CASKQGVVNYGYTF
V gene: TRBV7-9; J gene: TRBJ1-6; CDR3 protein: CASSTRQGPVDSPLHF
V gene: TRBV29-1; J gene: TRBJ1-1; CDR3 protein: CSGYADGKSEAFF
V gene: TRBV4-2; J gene: TRBJ2-1; CDR3 protein: CASSQALTGTRDYNEQFF
V gene: TRBV15; J gene: TRBJ2-6; CDR3 protein: CATSPRTVFGANVLTF
V gene: TRBV12-3/TRBV12-4; J gene: TRBJ2-3; CDR3 protein: CASRPTEENTQYF
V gene: TRBV6-1; J gene: TRBJ2-3; CDR3 protein: CASSVTGTDTDTQYF
V gene: TRBV28; J gene: TRBJ2-3; CDR3 protein: CATEAGGTDTQYF
V gene: TRBV12-3/TRBV12-4; J gene: TRBJ2-2; CDR3 protein: CASSLVDFSWGREETGELFF
V gene: TRBV4-3; J gene: TRBJ1-2; CDR3 protein: CASSQERWTSYTF
V gene: TRBV15; J gene: TRBJ2-5; CDR3 protein: CATSRDFGRKTQYF
V gene: TRBV5-6; J gene: TRBJ2-5; CDR3 protein: CASSLRSKWETQYF
V gene: TRBV20-1; J gene: TRBJ1-5; CDR3 protein: CSASTPGQGWNQPQHF
V gene: TRBV27; J gene: TRBJ2-1; CDR3 protein: CASSLSGIGYNEQFF
V gene: TRBV7-2; J gene: TRBJ2-3; CDR3 protein: CASSPQGHSTDTQYF
V gene: TRBV5-5; J gene: TRBJ1-5; CDR3 protein: CASSLLGINQPQHF
V gene: TRBV27; J gene: TRBJ2-3; CDR3 protein: CASSPVLLDTQYF
V gene: TRBV3-1; J gene: TRBJ2-5; CDR3 protein: CASSPSRVQETQYF
V gene: TRBV6-5; J gene: TRBJ1-6; CDR3 protein: CASRDTGARRNSPLHF
V gene: TRBV29-1; J gene: TRBJ2-6; CDR3 protein: CSVTRSGANVLTF
V gene: TRBV20-1; J gene: TRBJ1-2; CDR3 protein: CSARDPTGVGGYTF
V gene: TRBV29-1; J gene: TRBJ2-5; CDR3 protein: CSATSGGGKETQYF
V gene: TRBV4-1; J gene: TRBJ1-2; CDR3 protein: CASSSRTGNNYGYTF
V gene: TRBV5-1; J gene: TRBJ2-7; CDR3 protein: CASSSQGAAPYEQYF
V gene: TRBV28; J gene: TRBJ1-2; CDR3 protein: CASTIPGGYGYTF
V gene: TRBV20-1; J gene: TRBJ2-5; CDR3 protein: CSAPTFEVQYF
V gene: TRBV6-5; J gene: TRBJ2-3; CDR3 protein: CASSILAGGGTDTQYF
V gene: TRBV20-1; J gene: TRBJ1-5; CDR3 protein: CSALDRGGQPQHF
V gene: TRBV5-1; J gene: TRBJ1-4; CDR3 protein: CASRPGQTNEKLFF
V gene: TRBV5-8; J gene: TRBJ2-7; CDR3 protein: CASSLQGVAYEQYF
V gene: TRBV6-2/TRBV6-3; J gene: TRBJ1-2; CDR3 protein: CASRETSDYGYTF
V gene: TRBV5-1; J gene: TRBJ1-1; CDR3 protein: CASSFPGGNTEAFF
V gene: TRBV5-1; J gene: -; CDR3 protein: CASSLEGRGKETQYF
V gene: TRBV6-2/TRBV6-3; J gene: TRBJ2-2; CDR3 protein: CASNPTTSVGGGFTGELFF
V gene: TRBV15; J gene: TRBJ2-5; CDR3 protein: CATSALTAQETQYF
V gene: TRBV7-2; J gene: TRBJ2-3; CDR3 protein: CASSLPSTDTQYF
V gene: TRBV21-1; J gene: -; CDR3 protein: CASSKVLRGADNEQYF
V gene: TRBV28; J gene: TRBJ2-1; CDR3 protein: CASSTRGAPRNNEQFF